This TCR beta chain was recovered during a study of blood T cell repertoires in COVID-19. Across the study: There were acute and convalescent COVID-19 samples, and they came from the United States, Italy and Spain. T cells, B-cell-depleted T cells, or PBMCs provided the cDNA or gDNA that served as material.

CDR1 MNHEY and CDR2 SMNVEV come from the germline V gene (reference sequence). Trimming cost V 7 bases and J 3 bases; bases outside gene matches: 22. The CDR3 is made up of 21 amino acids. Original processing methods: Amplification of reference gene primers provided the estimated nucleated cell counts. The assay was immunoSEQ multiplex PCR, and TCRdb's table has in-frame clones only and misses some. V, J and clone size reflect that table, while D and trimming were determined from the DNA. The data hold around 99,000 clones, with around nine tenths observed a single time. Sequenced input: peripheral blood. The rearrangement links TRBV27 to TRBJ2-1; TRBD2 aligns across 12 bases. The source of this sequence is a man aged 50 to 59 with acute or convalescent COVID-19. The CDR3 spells CASTSHGRLAGGWGFYNEQFF. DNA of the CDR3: TGTGCCAGCACCTCCCACGGCCGGCTAGCGGGAGGGTGGGGATTCTACAATGAGCAGTTCTTC.